These 29 T cell receptor beta chains were all obtained from the same sample, sequenced in a study of graft-versus-host responses after intestinal transplantation. These receptors are not linked to any known antigen. TCRdb's copy holds only in-frame clones and misses some; the assay was immunoSEQ multiplex PCR. This sample has about 110,000 clones, with around 95% found just once. The starting material was unstimulated CD8+ T cells sorted from spleen or lymph node cells, obtained before intestinal transplant. The receptors derive from a human donor who received an intestinal transplant.

This sequence joins TRBV5-6 and TRBJ2-7; 7 nucleotides match TRBD1. Germline V gene sequence: CDR1 SGHDT, CDR2 YYEEEE. The CDR3 extends over 15 amino acids. After removal of 4 bases from V and 5 bases from J, the junction contained 12 bases not matched to a gene. The CDR3 here is CASSNPYRGVHEQYF. CDR3 DNA sequence: TGTGCCAGCAGCAATCCGTACAGGGGTGTCCACGAGCAGTACTTC.

The V and J genes are TRBV5-6 and TRBJ2-1, with 10 bases fitting TRBD2. J was trimmed by 5 bases and V by 0 bases; bases with no gene match: 11. This CDR3 spans 18 amino acids. Germline loops: CDR1 SGHDT, CDR2 YYEEEE. CDR3 DNA: TGTGCCAGCAGCTTGGCCTGGAGAGCGGGAGGGAGGGACAATGAGCAGTTCTTC. Translated: CASSLAWRAGGRDNEQFF.

The chain carries TRBV6-4 and TRBJ2-1; D unclear. V was clipped by 4 bases and J by 3 bases, with 7 bases between them. Germline CDR1 and CDR2: MRHNA and SNTAGT. The CDR3 is 13 residues long. The CDR3 DNA sequence: TGTGCCAGCAGTGTTGGGGTCTACAATGAGCAGTTCTTC. Residues: CASSVGVYNEQFF.

The V and J genes are TRBV28 and TRBJ2-7, with 10 bases matching TRBD1. V lost 6 bases and J lost 7; bases outside the gene matches: 12. CDR3 length: 15 residues. Germline loops: CDR1 MDHEN, CDR2 SYDVKM. The CDR3 is CASSFPGQGNGEQYF. CDR3 sequence (DNA): TGTGCCAGCAGCTTTCCGGGACAGGGGAATGGAGAGCAGTACTTC. The full variable domain, completed using reference TRBV28 and TRBJ2-7, is DVKVTQSSRYLVKRTGEKVFLECVQDMDHENMFWYRQDPGLGLRLIYFSYDVKMKEKGDIPEGYSVSREKKERFSLILESASTNQTSMYLCASSFPGQGNGEQYFGPGTRLTVT.

V is TRBV19 and J is TRBJ2-3; 8 bases are shared with TRBD2. This CDR3 is built from 18 residues. CDR1 LNHDA and CDR2 SQIVND come from the germline V gene (reference sequence). V was pared by 5 bases and J by 0 bases, with 13 bases of the junction left unmatched. CDR3 in amino acids: CASSAPSGRRTSTDTQYF. CDR3 coding DNA: TGTGCCAGTAGTGCCCCTAGCGGGCGAAGAACTAGCACAGATACGCAGTATTTT.

The chain recombines TRBV6-6 with TRBJ2-2, with 12 bases lining up with TRBD2. The CDR3 loop spans 15 amino acids. J was trimmed by 5 bases and V by 6 bases; bases with no gene match: 4. The germline CDR1 and CDR2 sequences are MNHNY and SVGAGI (reference sequence). In nucleotides, the CDR3 is TGTGCCAGCAGCCCCACTAGCGGGAGGACCGGGGAGCTGTTTTTT. Translating it yields CASSPTSGRTGELFF.

This rearrangement joins TRBV19 to TRBJ2-1, with 7 bases identical to TRBD2. The trim removed 3 bases at V and 10 bases at J, leaving 3 bases unmatched. CDR1 LNHDA and CDR2 SQIVND come from the germline V gene (reference sequence). This CDR3 has 12 amino acids. DNA for the CDR3: TGTGCCAGTAGTATCGGGCGGGAGGAGCAGTTCTTC. As protein: CASSIGREEQFF.

This clone occurred once. The chain uses TRBV5-1 and TRBJ2-4, with 7 bases fitting TRBD2. This CDR3 comprises 14 residues. V shed 0 bases, J shed 8 bases, and the junction held 5 bases outside the gene matches. From germline, CDR1 is SGHRS and CDR2 YFSETQ. This CDR3 reads CASSLETSRDIQYF. The CDR3 nucleotides are TGCGCCAGCAGCTTGGAGACTAGCCGGGACATTCAGTACTTC.

V gene TRBV6-5 combines with J gene TRBJ2-2; D is possibly TRBD1 or TRBD2 (6 bases each). The CDR3 runs to 14 residues. The germline gives CDR1 MNHEY, CDR2 SVGAGI. The V end lost 4 bases, the J end lost 5 bases, and 11 bases lay between the germline ends. This CDR3 reads CASSWGAGTGELFF. CDR3 sequence (DNA): TGTGCCAGCAGTTGGGGGGCCGGTACCGGGGAGCTGTTTTTT.

This chain links TRBV27 with TRBJ1-2; TRBD1 aligns across 8 bases. Germline lookup yields CDR1 MNHEY and CDR2 SMNVEV (reference sequence). The CDR3 contains 16 residues. J was trimmed by 6 bases and V by 0 bases; bases with no gene match: 9. CDR3 residues: CASSLSRSGGANGYTF. The CDR3 coding sequence is TGTGCCAGCAGTTTATCGAGGTCAGGGGGCGCAAATGGCTACACCTTC.

The chain is built from TRBV7-9 and TRBJ2-5; 8 nucleotides match TRBD2. The CDR3 contains 15 residues. Germline assignment: CDR1 SEHNR and CDR2 FQNEAQ (reference sequence). Unmatched junction bases numbered 5, after V lost 1 base and J lost 4 bases. The CDR3 DNA is TGTGCCAGCAGCTTAGGAATCAGCGGGAGAGAGACCCAGTACTTC. It yields the protein CASSLGISGRETQYF.

This clone has just one count. V is TRBV2 and J is TRBJ2-4; TRBD1 matches 7 bases. The CDR3 consists of 15 residues. V shed 2 bases and J 6 bases; nucleotides not matched to a gene: 7. The V gene's germline CDR1 is SNHLY and CDR2 FYNNEI. The CDR3 DNA follows: TGTGCCAGCAGTGAATCGACAGGGTTTCGAAACATTCAGTACTTC. As protein: CASSESTGFRNIQYF.

This clone has more than one count but fewer than ten. The genes are TRBV19 and TRBJ2-7; D may be TRBD2 (6 bases). Trimming removed 3 bases at V and 3 bases at J, with 15 bases between. The CDR3 has 15 amino acids. CDR1 LNHDA and CDR2 SQIVND come from the germline V gene (reference sequence). The chain's CDR3 is CASSIGSGLHYEQYF. In DNA, the CDR3 is TGTGCCAGTAGTATTGGTAGCGGCCTCCACTACGAGCAGTACTTC.

The V and J genes are TRBV7-2 and TRBJ2-1, with 8 bases matching TRBD2. Trimming at V came to 5 bases and at J to 2 bases, leaving 5 bases not matched to a gene. The CDR3 spans 15 residues. CDR1 is SGHTA and CDR2 is FQGNSA in the germline V gene. The CDR3 region has the DNA TGTGCCAGCAGCACGGGACTAGGGACCTACAATGAGCAGTTCTTC. Translating it yields CASSTGLGTYNEQFF.

J is TRBJ2-1 and V is TRBV6-1; D could derive from TRBD1 or TRBD2 (5 bases each). The CDR3 has 16 residues. The V end lost 2 bases, the J end lost 9 bases, and 20 bases lay between the germline ends. Germline loops: CDR1 MNHNS, CDR2 SASEGT. In DNA, the CDR3 is TGTGCCAGCAGTGAACCCCGGAGGCTGGGGCAGGGTGAGCAGTTCTTC. Protein product: CASSEPRRLGQGEQFF.

The chain combines TRBV7-8 with TRBJ2-7; weak D call: TRBD1 (6 bases). Germline values: CDR1 SGHVS, CDR2 FQNEAQ. The V gene lost 5 bases and the J gene lost 4 bases, with 15 bases spanning the gap. CDR3 length equals 14 residues. CDR3 DNA sequence: TGTGCCAGCAGCCACCGGGACATGCCTTACGAGCAGTACTTC. This translates into CASSHRDMPYEQYF.

The chain couples TRBV7-8 to TRBJ1-4; the match to TRBD1 covers 9 bases. The CDR3 consists of 14 residues. V shed 5 bases and J 8 bases; nucleotides not matched to a gene: 6. CDR1 SGHVS and CDR2 FQNEAQ come from the germline V gene. CDR3 DNA sequence: TGTGCCAGCAGCCTTTTTGGACAGGGGGAAAAACTGTTTTTT. Its translation is CASSLFGQGEKLFF.

This chain connects TRBV6-5 to TRBJ2-5; 8 bases are shared with TRBD2. CDR3 length: 15 amino acids. The trim removed 8 bases at V and 5 bases at J, leaving 13 bases unmatched. Germline CDR1 is MNHEY and CDR2 is SVGAGI. The CDR3 sequence is CASAQTGGVGETQYF. The CDR3 nucleotides read TGTGCCAGCGCACAAACGGGAGGGGTAGGGGAGACCCAGTACTTC.

The V call is TRBV27, the J call TRBJ2-7; TRBD1 agrees at 9 bases. Per the germline V gene, CDR1 is MNHEY and CDR2 is SMNVEV (reference sequence). Germline trimming cut 6 bases from V and 2 bases from J; bases unmatched to any gene: 5. This CDR3 is 14 amino acids long. The CDR3 protein is CASSYWTGAYEQYF. The CDR3 DNA sequence: TGTGCCAGCAGCTACTGGACAGGGGCCTACGAGCAGTACTTC.

A few counts support this clone. V gene TRBV6-5 combines with J gene TRBJ1-1; 7 nucleotides match TRBD1. Looked up from germline, CDR1 is MNHEY and CDR2 is SVGAGI. The CDR3 consists of 13 residues. The V segment lost 5 bases and the J segment 0 bases; nucleotides outside the gene matches: 0. The CDR3: CASSTGVNTEAFF. The CDR3 bases are TGTGCCAGCAGTACAGGGGTGAACACTGAAGCTTTCTTT.

This clone was seen a single time. This chain uses TRBV5-1 with TRBJ2-5; D is unresolved. Between the trimmed V and J ends, which lost 4 bases and 1 base, there was a span of 5 bases. Germline lookup yields CDR1 SGHRS and CDR2 YFSETQ. The CDR3 contains 12 residues. The CDR3 sequence: CASSPFQETQYF. Written as DNA, the CDR3 is TGCGCCAGCAGCCCCTTCCAAGAGACCCAGTACTTC.

V usage is TRBV4-2 and J usage is TRBJ1-1; D gene uncertain. Germline CDR1 LGHNA, CDR2 YNFKEQ. Trimming removed 1 base from V and 7 bases from J, with 10 bases in between. The CDR3 is made up of 13 amino acids. CDR3 region: CASSQGAGGEAFF. In nucleotides, the CDR3 is TGTGCCAGCAGCCAAGGGGCAGGTGGTGAAGCTTTCTTT.

The V gene is TRBV27, the J gene TRBJ1-2, with D possibly matching TRBD1 (6 bases). The CDR3 covers 14 residues. V lost 8 bases and J 7 bases, leaving 20 bases between the germline ends. Germline CDR1 reads MNHEY; CDR2 reads SMNVEV (reference sequence). CDR3 loop: CASSPRGGVGGYTF. The CDR3 DNA reads TGTGCCAGCTCGCCCCGTGGGGGCGTAGGTGGCTACACCTTC.

The chain recombines TRBV28 with TRBJ2-7, with D unresolved. This CDR3 has 15 residues. Deletions cut 2 bases from V and 9 bases from J, with 20 bases between. Germline loops: CDR1 MDHEN, CDR2 SYDVKM. The CDR3 reads CASSLISLRAWGQYF. DNA of the CDR3: TGTGCCAGCAGTTTAATATCTCTACGAGCGTGGGGGCAGTACTTC.

The CDR3 nucleotides are TGTGCCAGCCAAAGCGTCGGACAAAACATTCAGTACTTC. It codes for CASQSVGQNIQYF. The chain joins TRBV13 to TRBJ2-4; no firm D call. Trimming took off 8 bases at V and 5 bases at J, with 13 bases between the two ends. Germline V gene data show CDR1 as PRHDT and CDR2 as FYEKMQ (reference sequence). CDR3 size: 13 residues.

The chain has TRBV9 and TRBJ2-1, with 7 bases matching TRBD2. CDR1 is SGDLS and CDR2 is YYNGEE in the germline V gene. The CDR3 length is 12 residues. Germline trimming cut 7 bases from V and 7 bases from J; bases unmatched to any gene: 5. The CDR3, as DNA: TGTGCCAGCGGGAGGGTAGGAAATGAGCAGTTCTTC. Amino acid sequence: CASGRVGNEQFF.

CDR3 sequence: CASSGEGSPQETQYF. The CDR3 DNA follows: TGTGCCAGCAGTGGGGAGGGCTCCCCCCAAGAGACCCAGTACTTC. This sequence joins TRBV2 and TRBJ2-5, with TRBD2 matching 7 bases. The CDR3 runs 15 residues. V shed 4 bases, J shed 1 base, and the junction held 6 bases outside the gene matches. The germline gives CDR1 SNHLY, CDR2 FYNNEI.

V usage is TRBV10-2 and J usage is TRBJ2-7; 11 nucleotides align to TRBD1. CDR3 size: 16 residues. V was clipped by 5 bases and J by 6 bases; unmatched bases: 12. Germline CDR1 reads WSHSY; CDR2 reads SAAADI. CDR3 residues: CASSLSPGQGVSEQYF. Here the CDR3 DNA reads TGCGCCAGCAGTCTATCCCCGGGACAGGGGGTTAGCGAGCAGTACTTC.

V gene TRBV7-3 combines with J gene TRBJ2-2, with D uncertain. Germline-derived CDR1 and CDR2 are SGHTA and FQGTGA. Trimming removed 8 bases at V and 3 bases at J, with 7 bases between. The CDR3 covers 12 residues. CDR3 loop: CASRSDTGELFF. In nucleotides, the CDR3 is TGTGCCAGCCGGTCGGACACCGGGGAGCTGTTTTTT.